The text below deals with one TCR beta chain. Its recognized antigen is unknown. Base quality data are lacking; no much larger clone is found one base away. This sample was included in a study of T cell responses to AZD1222 COVID-19 vaccine (dated by TCRdb to about 2021). General notes on the study: AZD1222 recipients whose second dose came at about 4 weeks and those whose second dose came at about 12 weeks were combined into one group, since spike-specific TCR depth and breadth did not differ between the two schedules. TCR sequencing covered over 230 trial participants: 207 given two doses of AZD1222 and 26 given two doses of MenACWY control vaccine. Trial participants were enrolled into age subgroups of 18-55, 56-69 and 70-plus years, which contained approximately 150, 30 and 60 TCR-sequenced participants, respectively.

Beyond this particular receptor, the publication reports: Epitopes outside the regions mutated in the B.1.351 and B.1.1.7 variants were reportedly recognized by nearly half of the unique spike-specific TCRs. The 56-69-year group was small, and its depth increase did not reach significance, likely because of low power. The whole spike protein was spanned by vaccine-associated CD4 TCRs, and dominant responses were seen in regions 160-218 and 743-854. After two AZD1222 doses, both the breadth and the depth of spike-specific TCRs were significantly higher than at day 0 and than in MenACWY recipients. Only six or seven AZD1222 recipients were SARS-CoV-2 seropositive at baseline, limiting conclusions about previously exposed vaccinees. Because no day 14 peak-response samples were available, the repertoires could be characterized only after the peak T cell response. Participants were mostly white British, with more females than males. The authors suggested clonal diversity may have been underestimated.

The sample's time point, from its label and the paper: baseline before first vaccination. The vaccinee samples were drawn from two UK trials, COV001 and COV002, one of which was a single-blind randomized controlled phase 2/3 trial testing AZD1222 (ChAdOx1 nCoV-19) in healthy adults. For TCRbeta chain sequencing, PBMC samples from trial participants were taken at day 0 and at day 28 after the second dose. The CDR3 regions of human TCRbeta chains were analyzed by immunosequencing. The paper's processing steps were these. TCRs in the repertoires were compared against a reference library of SARS-CoV-2-specific TCRs that had been generated with the MIRA antigen-specificity platform. Breadth was defined as the fraction of unique TCRs that were SARS-CoV-2-associated, and depth was defined as the fraction of total T cells that were SARS-CoV-2-associated. Using the MIRA data, each spike-specific TCR was assigned both to the spike region to which the TCR was reactive and to a CD4 or CD8 class. Log10-transformed breadth and depth values were compared by one-way ANOVA with Sidak's multiple comparisons tests. TCRdb's version of the immuneACCESS table is confined to in-frame rearrangements and falls short of the full clone set. An unresolved V gene accounts for under half of the shortfall where checked; the remainder is of unknown origin. The V and J calls and clone size were taken over from that table, and D and trimming were inferred from the DNA. The sample data list roughly 110,000 clones, and 70% to 90% of these were observed just once. The ten top clones hold 6% to 7% of the sample.

Reading the germline V gene gives CDR1 ENHRY and CDR2 SYGVKD. Trimming removed 7 bases from V and 6 bases from J, leaving 12 bases between the germline ends. CDR3 length: 13 amino acids, cysteine to phenylalanine. The DNA shown is the 39-base CDR3, in frame from base 1. This receptor was obtained from an adult in good health. The chain links TRBV10-3 with TRBJ2-2; the D region possibly corresponds to TRBD1 (6 bases align). Sample: peripheral blood, taken on day 0 of AZD1222 vaccination. CDR3 protein: CAITKQGSGELFF. The DNA reads as follows: TGTGCCATCACTAAACAGGGATCCGGGGAGCTGTTTTTT.